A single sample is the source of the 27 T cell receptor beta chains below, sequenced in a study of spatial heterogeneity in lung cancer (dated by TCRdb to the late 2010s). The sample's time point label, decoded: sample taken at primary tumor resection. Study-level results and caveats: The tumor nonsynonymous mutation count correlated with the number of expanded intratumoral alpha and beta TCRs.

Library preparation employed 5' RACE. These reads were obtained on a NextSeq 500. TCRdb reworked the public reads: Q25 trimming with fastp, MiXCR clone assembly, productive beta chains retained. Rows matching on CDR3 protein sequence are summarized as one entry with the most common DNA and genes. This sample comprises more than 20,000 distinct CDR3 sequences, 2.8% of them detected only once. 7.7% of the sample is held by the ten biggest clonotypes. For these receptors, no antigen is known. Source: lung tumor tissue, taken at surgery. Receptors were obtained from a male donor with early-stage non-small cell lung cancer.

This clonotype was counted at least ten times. The CDR3 DNA reads TGTGCCAGCAGCCCCCGGGACCTCTCCTACGAGCAGTACTTC. This sequence encodes CASSPRDLSYEQYF. This chain joins TRBV9 and TRBJ2-7; D may correspond to TRBD1 or TRBD2 (5 bases each). V was cut by 4 bases and J by 0 bases, with 11 bases left in between. The germline CDR1 and CDR2 sequences are SGDLS and YYNGEE. The CDR3 has 14 amino acids.

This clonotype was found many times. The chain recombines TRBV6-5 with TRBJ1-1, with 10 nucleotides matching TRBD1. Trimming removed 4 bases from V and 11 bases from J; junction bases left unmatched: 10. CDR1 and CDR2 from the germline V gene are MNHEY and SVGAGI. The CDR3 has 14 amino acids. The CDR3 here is CASSFQPGQGFAFF. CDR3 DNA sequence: TGTGCCAGCAGTTTCCAACCGGGACAGGGGTTTGCTTTCTTT.

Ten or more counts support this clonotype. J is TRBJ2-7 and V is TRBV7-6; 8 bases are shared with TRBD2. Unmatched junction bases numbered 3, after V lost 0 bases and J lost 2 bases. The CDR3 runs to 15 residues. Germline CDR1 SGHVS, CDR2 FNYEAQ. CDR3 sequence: CASSLAPGGAYEQYF. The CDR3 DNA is TGTGCCAGCAGCTTAGCACCGGGAGGGGCCTACGAGCAGTACTTC.

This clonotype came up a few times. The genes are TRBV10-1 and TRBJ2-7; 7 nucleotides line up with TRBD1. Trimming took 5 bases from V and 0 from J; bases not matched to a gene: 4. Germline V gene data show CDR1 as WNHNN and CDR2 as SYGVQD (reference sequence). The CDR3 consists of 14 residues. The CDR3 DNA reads TGCGCCAGCAGTAAGGGGGCTTTCTCCTACGAGCAGTACTTC. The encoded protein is CASSKGAFSYEQYF.

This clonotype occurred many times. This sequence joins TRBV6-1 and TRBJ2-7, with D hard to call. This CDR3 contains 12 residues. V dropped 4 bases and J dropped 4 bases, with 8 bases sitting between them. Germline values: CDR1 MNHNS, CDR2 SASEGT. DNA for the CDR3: TGTGCCAGCAGTGTCGCCTCATACGAGCAGTACTTC. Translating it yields CASSVASYEQYF.

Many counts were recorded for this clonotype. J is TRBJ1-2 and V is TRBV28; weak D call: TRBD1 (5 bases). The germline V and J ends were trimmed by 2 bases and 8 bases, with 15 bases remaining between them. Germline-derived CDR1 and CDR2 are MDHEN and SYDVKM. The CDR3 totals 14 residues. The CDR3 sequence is CASSLLQVSGGYTF. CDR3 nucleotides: TGTGCCAGCAGTTTACTACAGGTTTCTGGCGGCTACACCTTC.

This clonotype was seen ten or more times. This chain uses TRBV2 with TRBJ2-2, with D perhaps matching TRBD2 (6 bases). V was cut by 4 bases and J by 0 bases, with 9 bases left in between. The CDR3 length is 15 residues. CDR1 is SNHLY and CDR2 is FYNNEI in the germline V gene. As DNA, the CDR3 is TGTGCCAGCAGTGTCCAGCGGGCGAACACCGGGGAGCTGTTTTTT. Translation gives CASSVQRANTGELFF.

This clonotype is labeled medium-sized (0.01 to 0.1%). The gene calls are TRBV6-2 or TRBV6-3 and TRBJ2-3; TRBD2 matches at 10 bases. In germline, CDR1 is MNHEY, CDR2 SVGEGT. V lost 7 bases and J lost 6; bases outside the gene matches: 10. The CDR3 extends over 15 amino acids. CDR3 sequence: CASTRLAGGRDTQYF. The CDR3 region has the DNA TGTGCCAGCACCCGATTAGCGGGAGGACGGGATACGCAGTATTTT.

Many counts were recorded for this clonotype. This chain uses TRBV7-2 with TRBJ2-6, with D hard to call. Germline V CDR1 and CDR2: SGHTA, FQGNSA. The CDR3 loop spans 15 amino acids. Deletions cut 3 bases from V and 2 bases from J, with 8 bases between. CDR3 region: CASSFSATGANVLTF. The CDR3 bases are TGTGCCAGCAGCTTTTCTGCTACTGGGGCCAACGTCCTGACTTTC.

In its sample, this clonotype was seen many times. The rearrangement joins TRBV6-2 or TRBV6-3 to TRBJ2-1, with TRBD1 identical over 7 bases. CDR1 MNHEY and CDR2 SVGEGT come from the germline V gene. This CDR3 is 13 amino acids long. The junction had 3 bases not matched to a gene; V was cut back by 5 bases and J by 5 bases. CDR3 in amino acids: CASSMTGNNEQFF. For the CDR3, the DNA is TGTGCCAGCAGTATGACAGGGAACAATGAGCAGTTCTTC.

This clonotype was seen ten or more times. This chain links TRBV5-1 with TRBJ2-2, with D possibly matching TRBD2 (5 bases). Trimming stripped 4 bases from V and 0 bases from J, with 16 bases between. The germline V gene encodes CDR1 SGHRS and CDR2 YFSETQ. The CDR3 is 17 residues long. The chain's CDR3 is CASSGSMGRANTGELFF. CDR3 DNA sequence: TGCGCCAGCAGCGGGTCTATGGGGAGAGCGAACACCGGGGAGCTGTTTTTT.

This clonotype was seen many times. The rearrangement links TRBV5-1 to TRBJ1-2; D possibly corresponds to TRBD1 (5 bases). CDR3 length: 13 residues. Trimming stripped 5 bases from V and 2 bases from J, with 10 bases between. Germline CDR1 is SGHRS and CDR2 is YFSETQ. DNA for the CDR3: TGCGCCAGCAGATCGGGACCGAACTATGGCTACACCTTC. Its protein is CASRSGPNYGYTF.

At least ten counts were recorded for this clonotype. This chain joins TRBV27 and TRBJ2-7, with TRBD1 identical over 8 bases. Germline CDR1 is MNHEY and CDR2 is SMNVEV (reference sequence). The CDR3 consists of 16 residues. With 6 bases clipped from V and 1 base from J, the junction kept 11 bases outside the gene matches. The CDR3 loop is CASRPVSGGKSYEQYF. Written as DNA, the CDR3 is TGTGCCAGCAGGCCCGTATCAGGGGGCAAGTCCTACGAGCAGTACTTC.

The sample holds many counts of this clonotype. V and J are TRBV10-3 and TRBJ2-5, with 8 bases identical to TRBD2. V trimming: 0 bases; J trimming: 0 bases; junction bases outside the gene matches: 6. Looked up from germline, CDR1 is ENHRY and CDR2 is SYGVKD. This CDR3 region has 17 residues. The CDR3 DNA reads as TGTGCCATCAGTGAGTCGTTGTCGGGAGGGCACCAAGAGACCCAGTACTTC. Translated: CAISESLSGGHQETQYF.

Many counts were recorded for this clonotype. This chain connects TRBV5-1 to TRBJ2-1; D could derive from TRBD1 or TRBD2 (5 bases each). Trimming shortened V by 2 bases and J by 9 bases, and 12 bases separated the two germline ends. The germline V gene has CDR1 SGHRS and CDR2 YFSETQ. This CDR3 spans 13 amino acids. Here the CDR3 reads CASSFYEGSEQFF. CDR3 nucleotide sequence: TGCGCCAGCAGCTTTTATGAGGGGAGTGAGCAGTTCTTC.

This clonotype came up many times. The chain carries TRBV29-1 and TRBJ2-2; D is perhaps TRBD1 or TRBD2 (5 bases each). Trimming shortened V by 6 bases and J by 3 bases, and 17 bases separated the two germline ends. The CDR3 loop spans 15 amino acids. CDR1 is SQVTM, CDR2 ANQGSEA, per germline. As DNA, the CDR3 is TGCAGCGTCGAAACCGGGACGGTACACACCGGGGAGCTGTTTTTT. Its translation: CSVETGTVHTGELFF.

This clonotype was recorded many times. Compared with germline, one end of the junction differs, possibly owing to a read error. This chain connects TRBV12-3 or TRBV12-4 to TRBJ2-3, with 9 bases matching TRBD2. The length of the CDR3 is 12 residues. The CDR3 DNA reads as TGTGCCAGCAGTCAAGGAGCGGGAGGACCAAATTTT. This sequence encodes CASSQGAGGPNF.

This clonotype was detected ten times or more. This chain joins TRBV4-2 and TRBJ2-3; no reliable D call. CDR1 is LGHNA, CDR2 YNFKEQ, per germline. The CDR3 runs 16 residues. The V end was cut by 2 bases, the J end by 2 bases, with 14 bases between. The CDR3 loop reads CASSQPGGVDTDTQYF. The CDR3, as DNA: TGTGCCAGCAGCCAACCAGGCGGAGTTGACACAGATACGCAGTATTTT.

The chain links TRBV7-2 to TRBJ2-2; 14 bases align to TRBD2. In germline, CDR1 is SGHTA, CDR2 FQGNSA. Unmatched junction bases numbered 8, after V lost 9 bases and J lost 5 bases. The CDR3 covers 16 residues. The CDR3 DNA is TGTGCCAGACCGGGACTAGCGGGAGTAAGAACCGGGGAGCTGTTTTTT. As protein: CARPGLAGVRTGELFF.

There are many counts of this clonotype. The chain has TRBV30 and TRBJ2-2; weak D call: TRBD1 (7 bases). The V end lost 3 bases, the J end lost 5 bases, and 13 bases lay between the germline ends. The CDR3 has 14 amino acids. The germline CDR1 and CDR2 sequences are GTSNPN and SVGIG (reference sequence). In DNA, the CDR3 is TGTGCCTGGAGCACACAGGGGAGGACCGGGGAGCTGTTTTTT. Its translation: CAWSTQGRTGELFF.

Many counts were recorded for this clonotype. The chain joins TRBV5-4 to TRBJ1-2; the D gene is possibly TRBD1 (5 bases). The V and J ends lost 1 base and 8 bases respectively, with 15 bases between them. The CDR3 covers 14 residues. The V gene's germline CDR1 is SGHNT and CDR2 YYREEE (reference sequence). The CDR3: CASSLLYAGYGYTF. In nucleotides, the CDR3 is TGTGCCAGCAGCTTGCTGTACGCAGGGTACGGCTACACCTTC. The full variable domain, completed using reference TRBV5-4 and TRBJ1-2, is ETGVTQSPTHLIKTRGQQVTLRCSSQSGHNTVSWYQQALGQGPQFIFQYYREEENGRGNFPPRFSGLQFPNYSSELNVNALELDDSALYLCASSLLYAGYGYTFGSGTRLTVV.

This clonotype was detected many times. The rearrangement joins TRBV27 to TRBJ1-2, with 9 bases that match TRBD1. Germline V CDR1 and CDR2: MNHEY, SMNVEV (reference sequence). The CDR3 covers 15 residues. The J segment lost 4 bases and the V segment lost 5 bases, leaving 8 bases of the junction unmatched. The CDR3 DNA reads TGTGCCAGCAGTCCGACAGGGGGACGGGGCTATGGCTACACCTTC. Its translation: CASSPTGGRGYGYTF.

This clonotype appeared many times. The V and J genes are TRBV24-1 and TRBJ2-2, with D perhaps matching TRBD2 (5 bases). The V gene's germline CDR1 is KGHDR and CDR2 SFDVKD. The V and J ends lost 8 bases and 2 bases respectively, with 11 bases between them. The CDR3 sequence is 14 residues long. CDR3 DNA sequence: TGTGCCACCACAGAGGGCCAAAACACCGGGGAGCTGTTTTTT. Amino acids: CATTEGQNTGELFF.

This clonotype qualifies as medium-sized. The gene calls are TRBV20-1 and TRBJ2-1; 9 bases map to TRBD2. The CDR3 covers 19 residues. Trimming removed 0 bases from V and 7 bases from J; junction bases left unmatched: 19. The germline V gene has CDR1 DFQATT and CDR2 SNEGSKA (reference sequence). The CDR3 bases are TGCAGTGCTAGAGATCCCCTCCTGCGCGGGAGGGACCCCAGTAATGAGCAGTTCTTC. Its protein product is CSARDPLLRGRDPSNEQFF.

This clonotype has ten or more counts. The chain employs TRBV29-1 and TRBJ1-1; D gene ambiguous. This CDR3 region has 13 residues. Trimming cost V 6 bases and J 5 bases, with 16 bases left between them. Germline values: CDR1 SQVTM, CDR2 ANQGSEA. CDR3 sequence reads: CSVVVADKTEAFF. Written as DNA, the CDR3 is TGCAGCGTAGTGGTGGCCGATAAGACTGAAGCTTTCTTT.

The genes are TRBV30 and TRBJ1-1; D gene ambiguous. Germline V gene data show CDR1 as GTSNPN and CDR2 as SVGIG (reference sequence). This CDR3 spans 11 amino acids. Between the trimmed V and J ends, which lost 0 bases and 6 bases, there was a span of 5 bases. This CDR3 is CAWSVAPEAFF. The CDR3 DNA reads TGTGCCTGGAGTGTAGCACCTGAAGCTTTCTTT.

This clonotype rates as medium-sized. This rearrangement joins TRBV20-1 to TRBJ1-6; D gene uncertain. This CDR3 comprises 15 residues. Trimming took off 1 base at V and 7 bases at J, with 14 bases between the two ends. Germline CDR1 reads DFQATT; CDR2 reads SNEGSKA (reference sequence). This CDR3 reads CSARAVSPWNSPLHF. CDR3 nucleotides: TGCAGTGCTAGAGCGGTTTCCCCATGGAATTCACCCCTCCACTTT.